Listed below are T cell receptor beta chains from one sample, sequenced in a study of T cells expressing NK-cell markers. From its re-call of the 5' RACE reads, TCRdb lists each CDR3 protein once, without DNA. Here the sample table reports 450,000 to 600,000 distinct CDR3 sequences. The sample consisted of blood T cells: a sorted CD56 or NKG2C T cell subset, CD4+ or CD8+ T cells, or bulk PBMC T cells (not recorded which). Receptor source: a man between 18 and 35 years old in good health. Both conserved end residues are part of each CDR3.

J gene,V gene,CDR3 protein
TRBJ1-5,TRBV12-3/TRBV12-4,CASSLGQQGQHF
TRBJ1-1,TRBV9,CASSAWGGQGTEAFF
TRBJ2-1,TRBV4-1,CASSQDRQNNEQFF
TRBJ2-5,TRBV20-1,CSARDADRGREETQYF
TRBJ1-5,TRBV7-2,CASSKGGQQPQHF
TRBJ1-1,TRBV5-1,CASSLPTTGINTEAFF
TRBJ2-3,TRBV18,CASSPLDTSMHTQYF
TRBJ1-4,TRBV27,CASSFTGLTTNEKLFF
TRBJ1-5,TRBV16,CASSHSNQPQHF
TRBJ1-1,TRBV11-3,CASSRQGRLNTEAFF
TRBJ2-1,TRBV7-3,CASSSRHGEQFF
TRBJ1-3,TRBV7-9,CASSFSSQVASGNTIYF
TRBJ2-2,TRBV9,CASSVARGIKDTGELFF
TRBJ2-4,TRBV7-9,CASSSPTEALAKNIQYF
TRBJ2-1,TRBV7-9,CASTKVGSPYAHNEQFF
TRBJ2-3,TRBV10-3,CAIGGQAQDTQYF
TRBJ2-1,TRBV29-1,CSTYLGTGYSEQFF
TRBJ1-4,TRBV20-1,CSARTSNFNEKLFF
TRBJ1-5,TRBV10-3,CAISDLTGPHQPQHF
TRBJ2-2,TRBV6-5,CASSYSRTGTSGTGELFF
TRBJ1-1,TRBV6-1,CASRPRTGKNTEAFF
TRBJ2-1,TRBV20-1,CSARDRAWGNEQFF
TRBJ2-1,TRBV20-1,CSARDRRRESLNEQFF
TRBJ1-2,TRBV20-1,CSARSPGEGYGYTF
TRBJ2-1,TRBV7-2,CASSLGPGAPNEQFF
TRBJ2-3,TRBV7-9,CASSLEGVEADTQYF
TRBJ2-1,TRBV20-1,CSASRGSRVDEQFF
TRBJ2-5,TRBV7-9,CASRAGTDETQYF
TRBJ2-1,TRBV25-1,CASSEGTGVRDEQFF
TRBJ2-3,TRBV10-3,CAISDGATDTQYF
TRBJ2-1,TRBV11-1,CASRLLRAEAIDGQFF
TRBJ2-7,TRBV6-1,CASNQGDSSYEQYF
TRBJ2-7,TRBV12-3/TRBV12-4,CASSLALLAGSYEQYF
TRBJ1-2,TRBV20-1,CSVTNPGQAQSGYTF
TRBJ2-7,TRBV20-1,CSATDRIAYEQYF
TRBJ2-1,TRBV6-2/TRBV6-3,CASSKLSNEQFF
TRBJ2-5,TRBV25-1,CASSELNSFRETQYF
TRBJ1-2,TRBV12-3/TRBV12-4,CASSQTRQGGYGYTF
TRBJ2-1,TRBV14,CASSQDFPDEQFF
TRBJ1-5,TRBV12-3/TRBV12-4,CASRQHGTASNQPQHF
TRBJ2-7,TRBV7-2,CASSASSNEQYF
TRBJ1-6,TRBV7-9,CASSSRDWDSPLHF
TRBJ1-4,TRBV20-1,CSARSRDPTNEKLFF
TRBJ1-2,TRBV11-2,CASSPAGRPTGYTF
TRBJ2-1,TRBV7-2,CASSFDRAYNEQFF
TRBJ2-6,TRBV4-1,CASSQDRGDSQSGANVLTF
TRBJ1-3,TRBV12-3/TRBV12-4,CASSRPRQGLTGNTIYF
TRBJ2-3,TRBV2,CASSVGTADTQYF
TRBJ2-3,TRBV12-3/TRBV12-4,CASSLEGLAGTDTQYF
TRBJ2-7,TRBV20-1,CSTANRGLSYEQYF
TRBJ1-1,TRBV6-1,CASSSIGVNTEAFF
TRBJ2-2,TRBV7-9,CASALGPNTGELFF